The rows below give T cell receptor beta chains drawn from one sample of a study of blood T cell repertoires in COVID-19. This table comes from immunoSEQ multiplex PCR, and its TCRdb copy is limited to in-frame clones, with some not included. Here the sample spans 6,500 to 7,000 clones, just over 85% being singletons. Sequencing was carried out using peripheral blood. These receptors came from a human donor with active COVID-19. The donor label of this sample is uncertain. Each CDR3 is given with its conserved first and last residue. D genes are given only for firm matches. Only part of the rows carry a size: once, few, many, or a class if the clone is expanded.

TRBJ1-4 | - | TRBD1 | TRBV6-2/TRBV6-3 | TGTGCCAGCAGTTACTCGATGGGACAGGGGGCTTCGGGAGAAAAACTGTTTTTT | CASSYSMGQGASGEKLFF
TRBJ2-3 | - | TRBD2 | TRBV3-1/TRBV3-2 | TGTGCCAGCAGCCCGGAGCGGGGGATTAGGACAGATACGCAGTATTTT | CASSPERGIRTDTQYF
TRBJ2-4 | few | TRBD2 | TRBV9 | TGTGCCAGCAGCAGACCCGGGACTAGCGGTAACATTCAGTACTTC | CASSRPGTSGNIQYF
TRBJ1-6 | - | - | TRBV18 | TGTGCCAGCTCACCACAGGGAGTGAGATCACCCCTCCACTTT | CASSPQGVRSPLHF
TRBJ1-1 | - | - | TRBV6-5 | TGTGCCAGCAGTTACGAGTTAGGACTAGGGGGTGAAGCTTTCTTT | CASSYELGLGGEAFF
TRBJ2-1 | - | TRBD2 | TRBV19 | TGTGCCAGTAGTATATCCAGCGGGACGGGGAATGAGCAGTTCTTC | CASSISSGTGNEQFF
TRBJ2-7 | few | - | TRBV4-2 | TGTGCCAGCAGCCAAGCGTTGTTGGTGGAGAGCCAGCAGTACTTC | CASSQALLVESQQYF
TRBJ2-3 | - | - | TRBV18 | TGTGCCAGCTCACCAGCTGGGACTGTAGCAGATACGCAGTATTTT | CASSPAGTVADTQYF
TRBJ2-5 | - | TRBD2 | TRBV6-5 | TGTGCCAGCAGTTACTCGGGCGGGGGTCAGGGAGAGACCCAGTACTTC | CASSYSGGGQGETQYF
TRBJ2-7 | - | - | TRBV6-1 | TGTGCCAGCAGTGAAGCAGAGACAGGCCGCTACGAGCAGTACTTC | CASSEAETGRYEQYF
TRBJ1-4 | - | - | TRBV7-9 | TGTGCCAGCAGCTTAGATCGGGGGGCGATATGGGAAAAACTGTTTTTT | CASSLDRGAIWEKLFF
TRBJ2-1 | - | - | TRBV5-1 | TGCGCCAGCAGCTTGGCTTTCTATGAGCAGTTCTTC | CASSLAFYEQFF
TRBJ2-1 | - | - | TRBV4-3 | TGCGCCAGCCCTCAACAGATCCTCTACAATGAGCAGTTCTTC | CASPQQILYNEQFF
TRBJ1-5 | - | - | TRBV9 | TGTGCCAGCAGCGCAACAGAAAACCCACAGGGTCAGCCCCAGCATTTT | CASSATENPQGQPQHF
TRBJ2-1 | - | TRBD1 | TRBV28 | TGTGCCAGCAGTTTCCCAGGGGGCAATGAGCAGTTCTTC | CASSFPGGNEQFF
TRBJ2-7 | - | - | TRBV30 | TGTGCCTGGAGTATTACGGGACAAAACTACGAGCAGTACTTC | CAWSITGQNYEQYF
TRBJ1-2 | - | - | TRBV3-1/TRBV3-2 | TGTGCCAGCAGCCAACTTAACAGAGCTAACTATGGCTACACCTTC | CASSQLNRANYGYTF
TRBJ1-2 | - | TRBD1 | TRBV20-1 | TGCAGTGCTAGTAATAAGGGGGCGCGGGACTATGGCTACACCTTC | CSASNKGARDYGYTF
TRBJ2-1 | - | - | TRBV11-2 | TGTGCCAGCAGCTTAGTAAAGGGAGCGGGTAATGAGCAGTTCTTC | CASSLVKGAGNEQFF
TRBJ2-2 | once | TRBD2 | TRBV7-9 | TGTGCCAGCAAGGAAGCGGGAGCCGGGGAGCTGTTTTTT | CASKEAGAGELFF
TRBJ2-2 | - | - | TRBV4-1 | TGCGCCAGCAGCCTAAAATGGCAGGGATCCGGGGAGCTGTTTTTT | CASSLKWQGSGELFF
TRBJ1-2 | - | TRBD1 | TRBV2 | TGTGCCAGCAGTCAGGGACAGATTAACTATGGCTACACCTTC | CASSQGQINYGYTF